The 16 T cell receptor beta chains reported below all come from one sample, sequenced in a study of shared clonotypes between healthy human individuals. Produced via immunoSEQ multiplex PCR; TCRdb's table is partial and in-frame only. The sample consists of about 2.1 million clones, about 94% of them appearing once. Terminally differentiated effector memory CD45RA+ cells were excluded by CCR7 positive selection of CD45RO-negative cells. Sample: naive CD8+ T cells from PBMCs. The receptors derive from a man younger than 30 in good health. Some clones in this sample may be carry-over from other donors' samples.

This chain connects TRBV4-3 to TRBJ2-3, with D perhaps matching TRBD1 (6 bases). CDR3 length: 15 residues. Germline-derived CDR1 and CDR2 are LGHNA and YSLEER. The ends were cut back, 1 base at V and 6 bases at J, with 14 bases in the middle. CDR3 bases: TGCGCCAGCAGCCAAGGTGGGAGAAGGGGGGATACGCAGTATTTT. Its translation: CASSQGGRRGDTQYF.

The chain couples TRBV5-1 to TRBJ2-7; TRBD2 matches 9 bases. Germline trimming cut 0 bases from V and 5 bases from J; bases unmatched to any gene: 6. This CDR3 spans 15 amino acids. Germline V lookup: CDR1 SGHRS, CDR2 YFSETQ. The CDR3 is CASSLGGLAGDEQYF. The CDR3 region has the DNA TGCGCCAGCAGCTTGGGGGGACTAGCTGGGGACGAGCAGTACTTC.

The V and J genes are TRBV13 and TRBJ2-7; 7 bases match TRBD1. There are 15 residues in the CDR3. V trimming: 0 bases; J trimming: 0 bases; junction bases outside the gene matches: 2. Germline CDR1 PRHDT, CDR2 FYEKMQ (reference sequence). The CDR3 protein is CASSLGQGFSYEQYF. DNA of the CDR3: TGTGCCAGCAGCTTAGGACAGGGGTTCTCCTACGAGCAGTACTTC.

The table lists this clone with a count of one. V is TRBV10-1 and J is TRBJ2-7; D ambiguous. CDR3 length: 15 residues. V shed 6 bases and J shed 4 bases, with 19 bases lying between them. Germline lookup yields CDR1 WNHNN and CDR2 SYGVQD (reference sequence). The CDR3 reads CASSPKGRPEYEQYF. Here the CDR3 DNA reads TGCGCCAGCAGCCCGAAGGGTCGGCCAGAGTACGAGCAGTACTTC.

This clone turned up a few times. The CDR3 DNA is TGTGCCAGCAGCGCGGGGGCGACCACTGGAAACACCATATATTTT. It yields the protein CASSAGATTGNTIYF. The chain is built from TRBV9 and TRBJ1-3, with a tentative D call TRBD1 (6 bases). The V end was cut by 3 bases, the J end by 2 bases, with 12 bases between. Germline V gene sequence: CDR1 SGDLS, CDR2 YYNGEE. The CDR3 is 15 residues long.

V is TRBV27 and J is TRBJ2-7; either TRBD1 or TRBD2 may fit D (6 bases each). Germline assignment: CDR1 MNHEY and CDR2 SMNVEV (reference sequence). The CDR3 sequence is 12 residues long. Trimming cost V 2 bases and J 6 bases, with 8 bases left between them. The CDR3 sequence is CASSLRGAEQYF. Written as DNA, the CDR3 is TGTGCCAGCAGTTTAAGGGGGGCCGAGCAGTACTTC.

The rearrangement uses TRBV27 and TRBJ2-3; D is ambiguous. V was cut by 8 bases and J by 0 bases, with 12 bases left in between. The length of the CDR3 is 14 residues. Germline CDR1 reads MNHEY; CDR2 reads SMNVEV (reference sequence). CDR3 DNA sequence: TGTGCCAGCCGAGGATTCCCTAGCACAGATACGCAGTATTTT. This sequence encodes CASRGFPSTDTQYF.

For the CDR3, the DNA is TGTGCCAGCAGTGGATGGGGTAACTCACCCCTCCACTTT. It encodes CASSGWGNSPLHF. The rearrangement links TRBV25-1 to TRBJ1-6; D ambiguous. V dropped 4 bases and J dropped 10 bases, with 11 bases sitting between them. CDR3 size: 13 residues. Germline loops: CDR1 MGHDK, CDR2 SYGVNS.

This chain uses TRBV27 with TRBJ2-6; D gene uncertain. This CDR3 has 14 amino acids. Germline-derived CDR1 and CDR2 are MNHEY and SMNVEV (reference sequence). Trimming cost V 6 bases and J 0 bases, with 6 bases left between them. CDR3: CASRQNSGANVLTF. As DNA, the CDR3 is TGTGCCAGCAGACAGAACTCTGGGGCCAACGTCCTGACTTTC.

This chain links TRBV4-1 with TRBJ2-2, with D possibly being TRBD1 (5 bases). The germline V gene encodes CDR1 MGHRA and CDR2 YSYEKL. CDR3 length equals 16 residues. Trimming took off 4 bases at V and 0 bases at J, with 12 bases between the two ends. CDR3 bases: TGCGCCAGCAGCCCTATACAGGCCGCGAACACCGGGGAGCTGTTTTTT. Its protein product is CASSPIQAANTGELFF.

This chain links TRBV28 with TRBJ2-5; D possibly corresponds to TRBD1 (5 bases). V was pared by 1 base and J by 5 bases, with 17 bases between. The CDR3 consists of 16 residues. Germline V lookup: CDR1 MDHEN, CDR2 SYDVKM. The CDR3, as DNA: TGTGCCAGCAGTTTATCCTTCGGCGGCAGGGTGGAGACCCAGTACTTC. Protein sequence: CASSLSFGGRVETQYF.

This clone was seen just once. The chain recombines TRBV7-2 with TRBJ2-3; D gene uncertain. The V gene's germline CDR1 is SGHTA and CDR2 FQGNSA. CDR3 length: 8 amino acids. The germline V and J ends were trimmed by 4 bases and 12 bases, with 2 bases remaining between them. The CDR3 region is CASSSQYF. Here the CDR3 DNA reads TGTGCCAGCAGCTCCCAGTATTTT.

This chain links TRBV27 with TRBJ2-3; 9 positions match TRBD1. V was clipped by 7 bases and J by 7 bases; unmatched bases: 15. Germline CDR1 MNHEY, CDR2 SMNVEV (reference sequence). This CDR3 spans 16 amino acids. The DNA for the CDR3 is TGTGCCAGCACCATCTTAACCGACAGGGGGATGAATACGCAGTATTTT. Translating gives CASTILTDRGMNTQYF.

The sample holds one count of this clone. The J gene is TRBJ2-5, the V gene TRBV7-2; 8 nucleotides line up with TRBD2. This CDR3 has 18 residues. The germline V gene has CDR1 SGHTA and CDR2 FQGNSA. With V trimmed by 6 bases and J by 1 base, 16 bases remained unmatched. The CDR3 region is CASSSAPSGSFPQETQYF. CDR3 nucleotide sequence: TGTGCCAGCAGTTCTGCCCCCAGCGGGAGTTTTCCCCAAGAGACCCAGTACTTC.

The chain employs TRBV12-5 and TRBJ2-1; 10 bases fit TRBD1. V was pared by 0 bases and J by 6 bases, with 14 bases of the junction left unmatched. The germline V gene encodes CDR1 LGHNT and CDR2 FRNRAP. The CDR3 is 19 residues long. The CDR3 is CASGLVVLEGTGVFNEQFF. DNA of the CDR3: TGTGCTAGTGGTTTGGTAGTGTTAGAAGGGACAGGGGTTTTCAATGAGCAGTTCTTC.

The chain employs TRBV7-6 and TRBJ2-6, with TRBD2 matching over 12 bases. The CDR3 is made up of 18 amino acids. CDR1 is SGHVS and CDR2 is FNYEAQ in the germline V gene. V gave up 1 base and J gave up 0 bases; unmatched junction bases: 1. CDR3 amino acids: CASSLGLAGVSGANVLTF. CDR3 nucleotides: TGTGCCAGCAGCTTAGGACTAGCGGGGGTCTCTGGGGCCAACGTCCTGACTTTC.